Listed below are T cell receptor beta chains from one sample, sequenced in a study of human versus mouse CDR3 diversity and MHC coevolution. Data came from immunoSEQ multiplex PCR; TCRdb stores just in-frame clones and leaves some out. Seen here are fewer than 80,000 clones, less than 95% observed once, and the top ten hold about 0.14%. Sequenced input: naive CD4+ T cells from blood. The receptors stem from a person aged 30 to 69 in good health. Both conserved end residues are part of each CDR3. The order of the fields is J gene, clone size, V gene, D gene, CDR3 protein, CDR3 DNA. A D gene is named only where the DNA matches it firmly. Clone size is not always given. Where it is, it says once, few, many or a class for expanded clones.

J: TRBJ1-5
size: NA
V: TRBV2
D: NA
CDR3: CASRFSSNQPQHF
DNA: TGTGCCAGCAGATTCTCTAGCAATCAGCCCCAGCATTTT

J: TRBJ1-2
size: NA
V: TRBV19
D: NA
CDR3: CASKGMAASGYTF
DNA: TGTGCCAGTAAAGGAATGGCGGCCAGTGGCTACACCTTC

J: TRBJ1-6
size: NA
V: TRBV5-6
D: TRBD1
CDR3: CASSLTSGTGPAPPLHF
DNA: TGTGCCAGCAGCTTGACCTCCGGGACAGGGCCGGCGCCACCCCTCCACTTT

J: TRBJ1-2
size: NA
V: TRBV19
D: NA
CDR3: CASSITQGTYYGYTF
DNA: TGTGCCAGTAGTATCACGCAGGGCACCTACTATGGCTACACCTTC

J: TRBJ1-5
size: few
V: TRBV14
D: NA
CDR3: CASSHLRDKAPGNQPQHF
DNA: TGTGCCAGCAGCCATCTCCGGGACAAGGCGCCGGGCAATCAGCCCCAGCATTTT

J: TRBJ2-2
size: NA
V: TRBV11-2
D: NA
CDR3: CASSSRTNTGELFF
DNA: TGTGCCAGCAGCTCCAGGACGAACACCGGGGAGCTGTTTTTT

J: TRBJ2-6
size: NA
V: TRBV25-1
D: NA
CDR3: CASAVGASGANVLTF
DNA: TGTGCCAGCGCGGTGGGGGCTTCTGGGGCCAACGTCCTGACTTTC

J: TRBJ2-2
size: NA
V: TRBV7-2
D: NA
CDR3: CASSSPNTGELFF
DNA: TGTGCCAGCAGTTCCCCAAACACCGGGGAGCTGTTTTTT

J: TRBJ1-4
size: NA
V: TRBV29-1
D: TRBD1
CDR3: CSVGTVPNEKLFF
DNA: TGCAGCGTCGGGACAGTCCCTAATGAAAAACTGTTTTTT

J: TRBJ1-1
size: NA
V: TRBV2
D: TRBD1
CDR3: CASRSQGALNTEAFF
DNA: TGTGCCAGCAGATCTCAGGGGGCCCTCAACACTGAAGCTTTCTTT

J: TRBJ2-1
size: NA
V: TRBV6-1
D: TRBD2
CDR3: CASSLTSGGGSEQFF
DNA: TGTGCCAGCAGTTTAACTAGCGGGGGGGGCAGTGAGCAGTTCTTC

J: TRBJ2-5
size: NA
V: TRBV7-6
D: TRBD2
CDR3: CASSLSSSGNQETQYF
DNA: TGTGCCAGCAGCTTATCTTCTAGCGGCAACCAAGAGACCCAGTACTTC

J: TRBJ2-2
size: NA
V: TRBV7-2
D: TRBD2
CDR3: CASSFRLAGGRSTGELFF
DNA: TGTGCCAGCAGCTTCCGACTAGCGGGGGGCCGCAGCACCGGGGAGCTGTTTTTT

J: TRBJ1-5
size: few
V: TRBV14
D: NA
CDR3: CASSQDMNQPQHF
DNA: TGTGCCAGCAGCCAAGACATGAATCAGCCCCAGCATTTT

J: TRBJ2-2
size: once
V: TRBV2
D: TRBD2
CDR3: CASRAGASGVRITGELFF
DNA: TGTGCCAGCAGGGCGGGGGCTAGCGGGGTTCGAATCACCGGGGAGCTGTTTTTT

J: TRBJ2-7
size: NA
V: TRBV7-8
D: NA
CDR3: CASRKAGASYEQYF
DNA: TGTGCCAGCAGGAAGGCGGGCGCGTCCTACGAGCAGTACTTC

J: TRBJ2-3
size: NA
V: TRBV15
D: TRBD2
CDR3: CATSPRGGAADTQYF
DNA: TGTGCCACCAGCCCTCGGGGGGGTGCGGCAGATACGCAGTACTTT

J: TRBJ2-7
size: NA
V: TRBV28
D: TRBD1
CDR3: CASSSLRPTGGRTYEQYF
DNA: TGTGCCAGCAGTTCCTTAAGGCCCACAGGGGGCCGAACCTACGAGCAGTACTTC